The 24 T cell receptor beta chains listed next were all sequenced from one sample in a study of T cell responses to AZD1222 COVID-19 vaccine. Sequencing used immunoSEQ multiplex PCR; TCRdb keeps in-frame clones, though not all of them. This repertoire shows about 130,000 clones, approximately 92% found once; its top ten account for 0.9% to 1.3%. Here the sequenced sample was peripheral blood, taken 28 days after the second AZD1222 dose. The receptors stem from an adult who received the AZD1222 COVID-19 vaccine.

This clone was seen only once. This chain uses TRBV7-8 with TRBJ2-3; D could derive from TRBD1 or TRBD2 (6 bases each). Trimming removed 5 bases at V and 1 base at J, with 13 bases between. The germline V gene has CDR1 SGHVS and CDR2 FQNEAQ. This CDR3 comprises 15 residues. The chain's CDR3 is CASSTRRGGTDTQYF. CDR3 DNA sequence: TGTGCCAGCAGCACTCGGAGGGGGGGCACAGATACGCAGTATTTT.

The chain is built from TRBV4-1 and TRBJ2-3, with no clear D. With 0 bases removed from V and 8 bases from J, the gap between germline ends came to 6 bases. Germline V CDR1 and CDR2: MGHRA, YSYEKL. The length of the CDR3 is 12 residues. The CDR3 nucleotides are TGCGCCAGCAGCCAAGATCTGGGTACGCAGTATTTT. Encoded protein: CASSQDLGTQYF.

The chain uses TRBV7-6 and TRBJ2-2; possibly TRBD1 for D (5 bases). Germline CDR1 is SGHVS and CDR2 is FNYEAQ. This CDR3 region has 15 residues. Trimming left V 3 bases short and J 2 bases short, with 10 bases between. In nucleotides, the CDR3 is TGTGCCAGCAGCTTTGGCCAGGGCAACACCGGGGAGCTGTTTTTT. It is translated as CASSFGQGNTGELFF.

The V and J genes are TRBV6-5 and TRBJ2-7, with 12 bases matching TRBD2. Germline values: CDR1 MNHEY, CDR2 SVGAGI. This CDR3 contains 15 residues. Losses at the gene ends were 6 bases for V and 3 bases for J; bases not matched to a gene: 6. The CDR3 spells CASRIGLAGNYEQYF. CDR3 sequence (DNA): TGTGCCAGCAGGATAGGACTAGCGGGAAACTACGAGCAGTACTTC.

V and J are TRBV19 and TRBJ2-1; TRBD2 aligns across 12 bases. Trimming removed 3 bases from V and 10 bases from J; junction bases left unmatched: 4. The V gene's germline CDR1 is LNHDA and CDR2 SQIVND (reference sequence). This CDR3 region has 14 residues. The CDR3 here is CASSIRLAGEEQFF. In DNA, the CDR3 is TGTGCCAGTAGTATTAGACTAGCGGGAGAAGAGCAGTTCTTC.

This clone occurred once. The CDR3 loop is CASSHQGRGYIQYF. In DNA form, the CDR3 reads TGTGCCAGCAGCCATCAGGGGAGGGGGTACATTCAGTACTTC. This chain links TRBV14 with TRBJ2-4, with D possibly TRBD2 on 7 matching bases. Per germline, CDR1 SGHDN and CDR2 FVKESK. There are 14 residues in the CDR3. The V end lost 3 bases, the J end lost 8 bases, and 14 bases lay between the germline ends.

This clone was counted between two and nine times. The rearrangement joins TRBV29-1 to TRBJ2-3; D not certain. The germline CDR1 and CDR2 sequences are SQVTM and ANQGSEA. The V gene lost 4 bases and the J gene lost 0 bases, with 8 bases spanning the gap. This CDR3 contains 13 residues. DNA for the CDR3: TGCAGCGTTGTAGGGCGTAGCACAGATACGCAGTATTTT. Protein: CSVVGRSTDTQYF.

The V gene is TRBV28, the J gene TRBJ2-1; 8 bases agree with TRBD2. CDR1 is MDHEN and CDR2 is SYDVKM in the germline V gene. The J segment lost 6 bases and the V segment lost 5 bases, leaving 6 bases of the junction unmatched. This CDR3 comprises 14 residues. This CDR3 is CASSRAGAGNEQFF. The CDR3 bases are TGTGCCAGCAGTAGAGCGGGAGCGGGCAATGAGCAGTTCTTC.

The V call is TRBV28, the J call TRBJ2-3; the D is unclear. Per the germline V gene, CDR1 is MDHEN and CDR2 is SYDVKM. The CDR3 totals 15 residues. V lost 2 bases, J lost 3 bases, and 12 bases lay in between. CDR3 DNA: TGTGCCAGCAGTTTAATGGCCCTGAGAACAGATACGCAGTATTTT. Amino acid sequence: CASSLMALRTDTQYF.

The chain uses TRBV5-6 and TRBJ2-5; TRBD2 matches at 7 bases. J was trimmed by 4 bases and V by 0 bases; bases with no gene match: 9. The CDR3 loop spans 16 amino acids. CDR1 and CDR2 (germline): SGHDT, YYEEEE. The CDR3 DNA is TGTGCCAGCAGCTTGGGGACTAGAGTAGGTCCAGAGACCCAGTACTTC. It is translated as CASSLGTRVGPETQYF.

The V and J genes are TRBV7-6 and TRBJ1-1; 10 bases line up with TRBD1. Germline V lookup: CDR1 SGHVS, CDR2 FNYEAQ. With V trimmed by 3 bases and J by 12 bases, 7 bases remained unmatched. This CDR3 comprises 13 residues. The DNA for the CDR3 is TGTGCCAGCAGCTTTTCCGGGACAGGGGTACCTTTCTTT. The encoded protein is CASSFSGTGVPFF.

This clone was found once. The chain combines TRBV15 with TRBJ2-3, with D uncertain. This CDR3 spans 14 amino acids. Trimming took 1 base from V and 0 from J, leaving 5 bases between them. CDR1 and CDR2 (germline): LNHNV, YYDKDF (reference sequence). The CDR3 DNA is TGTGCCACCAGCAGAGGCCTTAGCACAGATACGCAGTATTTT. Translated, it gives CATSRGLSTDTQYF. Looking up the rest from reference TRBV15 and TRBJ2-3 gives the full variable domain: DAMVIQNPRYQVTQFGKPVTLSCSQTLNHNVMYWYQQKSSQAPKLLFHYYDKDFNNEADTPDNFQSRRPNTSFCFLDIRSPGLGDTAMYLCATSRGLSTDTQYFGPGTRLTVL.

The chain combines TRBV18 with TRBJ2-5; the match to TRBD2 covers 8 bases. Trimming at V came to 3 bases and at J to 5 bases, leaving 5 bases not matched to a gene. The germline V gene has CDR1 KGHSH and CDR2 LQKENI. The CDR3 runs 14 residues. This CDR3 is CASSPRGTSETQYF. CDR3 nucleotides: TGTGCCAGCTCACCCCGCGGGACTAGTGAGACCCAGTACTTC.

The rearrangement uses TRBV6-5 and TRBJ2-5, with unresolved D. CDR1 is MNHEY, CDR2 SVGAGI, per germline. This CDR3 spans 11 amino acids. Between the trimmed V and J ends, which lost 8 bases and 5 bases, there was a span of 9 bases. For the CDR3, the DNA is TGTGCCAGCTCCAGTTCGGAGACCCAGTACTTC. This gives the protein CASSSSETQYF.

The J gene is TRBJ2-1, the V gene TRBV7-2, with D maybe TRBD2 (6 bases). V gave up 1 base and J gave up 8 bases, with 18 bases separating them. The CDR3 runs 16 residues. Germline V CDR1 and CDR2: SGHTA, FQGNSA. The CDR3 DNA reads TGTGCCAGCAGCTTAGTTCGAGCGGGCGGCGGGGATGAGCAGTTCTTC. This gives the protein CASSLVRAGGGDEQFF.

V usage is TRBV19 and J usage is TRBJ1-5, with D tentatively TRBD1 (6 bases). V lost 5 bases, J lost 3 bases, and 11 bases lay in between. Germline V gene data show CDR1 as LNHDA and CDR2 as SQIVND (reference sequence). The CDR3 loop spans 14 amino acids. DNA of the CDR3: TGTGCCAGTAGTTTAGGACAGTTCAATCAGCCCCAGCATTTT. It encodes CASSLGQFNQPQHF.

This chain joins TRBV27 and TRBJ1-5; D unresolved. The V gene's germline CDR1 is MNHEY and CDR2 SMNVEV (reference sequence). Trimming pared 10 bases from V and 0 bases from J, leaving 7 bases between. The CDR3 has 12 amino acids. The CDR3 bases are TGTGCCACCCGGGGTAGCAATCAGCCCCAGCATTTT. Encoded protein: CATRGSNQPQHF.

The chain joins TRBV6-5 to TRBJ1-5, with a tentative D call TRBD1 (5 bases). V was shortened by 5 bases and J by 5 bases, with 16 bases between the two germline ends. The CDR3 contains 15 residues. Germline V gene lookup returns CDR1 MNHEY and CDR2 SVGAGI. CDR3: CASSKGRDRYQPQHF. CDR3 nucleotide sequence: TGTGCCAGCAGTAAGGGCCGGGACCGTTATCAGCCCCAGCATTTT.

This chain uses TRBV5-5 with TRBJ2-7, with D uncertain. V was shortened by 4 bases and J by 0 bases, with 17 bases between the two germline ends. Germline V gives CDR1 SGHKS, CDR2 YYEKEE (reference sequence). CDR3 size: 16 residues. The CDR3 nucleotides are TGTGCCAGCAGCCCTGACCCATCGCTCTTCTCCTACGAGCAGTACTTC. This gives the protein CASSPDPSLFSYEQYF.

This chain joins TRBV14 and TRBJ1-4, with a possible D match to TRBD1 (6 bases). CDR1 is SGHDN and CDR2 is FVKESK in the germline V gene. V was clipped by 3 bases and J by 4 bases, with 15 bases between them. The CDR3 spans 16 residues. CDR3 sequence: CASSHADGQINEKLFF. DNA of the CDR3: TGTGCCAGCAGCCACGCTGACGGACAGATTAATGAAAAACTGTTTTTT.

This chain links TRBV19 with TRBJ1-6; weak D call: TRBD1 (6 bases). V was trimmed by 5 bases and J by 6 bases, leaving 26 bases between them. CDR1 is LNHDA and CDR2 is SQIVND in the germline V gene (reference sequence). The CDR3 is 19 residues long. CDR3 loop: CASSLLPGQGRGVNSPLHF. CDR3 in DNA: TGTGCCAGTAGTCTTCTCCCCGGGCAAGGGAGGGGGGTTAATTCACCCCTCCACTTT.

V usage is TRBV28 and J usage is TRBJ1-2; 8 nucleotides line up with TRBD1. The germline V gene encodes CDR1 MDHEN and CDR2 SYDVKM. J gave up 1 base and V 3 bases, and 7 bases lay outside the gene matches. CDR3 length equals 16 residues. The CDR3 sequence is CASSFPGTGINYGYTF. The CDR3 DNA follows: TGTGCCAGCAGTTTCCCCGGGACAGGAATTAACTATGGCTACACCTTC.

This clone was detected only once. The chain couples TRBV27 to TRBJ2-7; the D gene is possibly TRBD1 (6 bases). V gave up 3 bases and J gave up 7 bases, with 10 bases separating them. The CDR3 has 12 residues. Per germline, CDR1 MNHEY and CDR2 SMNVEV (reference sequence). CDR3 DNA sequence: TGTGCCAGCAGTTTTCTCGGACAGGAGCAGTACTTC. This encodes CASSFLGQEQYF.

V usage is TRBV6-2 or TRBV6-3 and J usage is TRBJ1-6; the D is unclear. The V end was cut by 5 bases, the J end by 6 bases, with 14 bases between. The CDR3 length is 15 residues. The germline V gene has CDR1 MNHEY and CDR2 SVGEGT. The CDR3 protein is CASSGSARTNSPLHF. As DNA, the CDR3 is TGTGCCAGCAGTGGGTCCGCTCGAACTAATTCACCCCTCCACTTT.